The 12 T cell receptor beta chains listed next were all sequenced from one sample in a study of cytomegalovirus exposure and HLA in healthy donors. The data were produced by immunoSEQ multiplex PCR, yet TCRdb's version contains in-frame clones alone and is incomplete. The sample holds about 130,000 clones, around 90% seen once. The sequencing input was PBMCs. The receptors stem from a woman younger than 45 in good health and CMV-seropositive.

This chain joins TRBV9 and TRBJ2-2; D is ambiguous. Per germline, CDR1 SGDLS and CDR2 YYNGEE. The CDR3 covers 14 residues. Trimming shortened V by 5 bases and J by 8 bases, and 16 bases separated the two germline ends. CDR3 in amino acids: CASSKAWWSGELFF. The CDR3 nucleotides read TGTGCCAGCAGTAAAGCCTGGTGGTCTGGGGAGCTGTTTTTT.

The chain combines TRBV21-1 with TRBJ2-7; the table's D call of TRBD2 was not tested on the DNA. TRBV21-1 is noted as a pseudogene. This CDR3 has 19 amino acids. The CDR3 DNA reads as TGTGCCAGCAGCAAAGCGCCTCGATGGCAAGCGTCAAGCTCCTACGAGCAGTACTTC. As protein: CASSKAPRWQASSSYEQYF.

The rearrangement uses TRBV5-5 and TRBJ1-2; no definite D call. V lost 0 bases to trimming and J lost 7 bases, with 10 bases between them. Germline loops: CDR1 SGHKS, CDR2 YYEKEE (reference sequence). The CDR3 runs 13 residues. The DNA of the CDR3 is TGTGCCAGCAGCTTGGCCTCGGGGAGTGGCTACACCTTC. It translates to CASSLASGSGYTF.

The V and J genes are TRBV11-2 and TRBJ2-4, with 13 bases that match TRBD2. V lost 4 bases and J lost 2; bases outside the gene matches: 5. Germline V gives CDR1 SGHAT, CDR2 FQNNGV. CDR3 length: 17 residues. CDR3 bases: TGTGCCAGCAGCTCCCGGACTAGCGGGGGCCCCAAAAACATTCAGTACTTC. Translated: CASSSRTSGGPKNIQYF.

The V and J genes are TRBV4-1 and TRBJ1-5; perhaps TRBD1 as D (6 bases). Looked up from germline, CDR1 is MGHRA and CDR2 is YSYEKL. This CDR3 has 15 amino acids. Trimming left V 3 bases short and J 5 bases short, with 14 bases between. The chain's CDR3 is CASSQGTRGDQPQHF. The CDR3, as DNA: TGCGCCAGCAGCCAGGGGACACGAGGAGATCAGCCCCAGCATTTT.

The DNA for the CDR3 is TGTGCCAGCAGCCCGCCGACAGGGGGACTGTGGGAGCAGTACTTC. This sequence encodes CASSPPTGGLWEQYF. This chain connects TRBV7-8 to TRBJ2-7; TRBD1 aligns across 9 bases. Germline trimming cut 5 bases from V and 7 bases from J; bases unmatched to any gene: 12. This CDR3 is 15 amino acids long. Looked up from germline, CDR1 is SGHVS and CDR2 is FQNEAQ.

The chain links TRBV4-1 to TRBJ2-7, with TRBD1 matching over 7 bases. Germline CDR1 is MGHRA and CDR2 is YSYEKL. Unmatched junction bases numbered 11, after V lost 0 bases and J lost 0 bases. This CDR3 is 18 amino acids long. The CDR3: CASSQDPPTGANSYEQYF. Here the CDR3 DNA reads TGCGCCAGCAGCCAAGATCCCCCCACAGGGGCCAACTCCTACGAGCAGTACTTC.

This CDR3 reads CASSGTGTAYYEQYF. The CDR3 DNA reads TGTGCCAGCAGTGGTACCGGGACAGCATACTACGAGCAGTACTTC. This sequence joins TRBV6-1 and TRBJ2-7, with 7 bases identical to TRBD1. The ends lost 4 bases at V and 3 bases at J; junction bases unmatched: 9. The CDR3 spans 15 residues. Germline CDR1 and CDR2: MNHNS and SASEGT.

The CDR3 bases are TGTGCCAGCAGTTCCATTTCGACAGGGGGGACTAACTATGGCTACACCTTC. The encoded protein is CASSSISTGGTNYGYTF. The J gene is TRBJ1-2, the V gene TRBV28; 9 bases match TRBD1. From germline, CDR1 is MDHEN and CDR2 SYDVKM. This CDR3 has 17 residues. After removal of 4 bases from V and 0 bases from J, the junction contained 9 bases not matched to a gene.

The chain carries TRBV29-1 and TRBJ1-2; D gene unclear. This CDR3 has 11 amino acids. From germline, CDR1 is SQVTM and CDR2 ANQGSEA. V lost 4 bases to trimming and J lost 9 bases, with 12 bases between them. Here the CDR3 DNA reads TGCAGCGTTGGCGACCTGGAGAGCTACACCTTC. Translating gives CSVGDLESYTF.

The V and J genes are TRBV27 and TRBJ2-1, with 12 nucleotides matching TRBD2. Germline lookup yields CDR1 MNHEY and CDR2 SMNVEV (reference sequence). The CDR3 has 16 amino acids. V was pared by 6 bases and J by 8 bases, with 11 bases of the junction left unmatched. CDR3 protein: CASRIPSGRAADEQFF. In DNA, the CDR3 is TGTGCCAGCAGAATACCTAGCGGGAGGGCCGCGGATGAGCAGTTCTTC.

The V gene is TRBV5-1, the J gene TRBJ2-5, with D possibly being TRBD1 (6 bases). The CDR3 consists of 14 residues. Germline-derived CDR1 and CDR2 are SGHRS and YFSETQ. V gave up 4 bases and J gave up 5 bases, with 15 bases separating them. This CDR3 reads CASSANGQRETQYF. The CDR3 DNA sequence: TGCGCCAGCAGCGCCAACGGACAGAGGGAGACCCAGTACTTC.